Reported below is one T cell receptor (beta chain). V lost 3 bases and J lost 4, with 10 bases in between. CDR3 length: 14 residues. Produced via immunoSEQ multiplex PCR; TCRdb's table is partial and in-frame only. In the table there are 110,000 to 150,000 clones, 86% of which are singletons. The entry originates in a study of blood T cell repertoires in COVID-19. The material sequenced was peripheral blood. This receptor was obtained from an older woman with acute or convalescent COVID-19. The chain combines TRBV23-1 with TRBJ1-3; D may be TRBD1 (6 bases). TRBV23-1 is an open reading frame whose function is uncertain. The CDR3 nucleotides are TGCGCCAGCAGTCACCCAGGACAGGGAAACACCATATATTTT. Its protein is CASSHPGQGNTIYF.